The 18 T cell receptor beta chains presented below share a single source sample, sequenced in a study of T-cell memory formation after mild COVID-19. TCRdb used MiXCR to reprocess the 5' RACE reads, holding one entry per CDR3 protein. The sample lists roughly 310,000 distinct CDR3 sequences, approximately 15% occurring once. Source material: PBMCs or a T cell subset sorted from them (not recorded which). These receptors were collected from a man younger than 30 who had mild COVID-19 (a few samples of this study predate the infection). Cell type and time point are not known.

This clonotype was counted between two and nine times. The rearrangement joins TRBV4-3 to TRBJ2-5, with TRBD2 identical over 9 bases. Unmatched junction bases numbered 14, after V lost 4 bases and J lost 5 bases. The length of the CDR3 is 17 residues. Germline CDR1 is LGHNA and CDR2 is YSLEER. The CDR3 DNA reads as TGCGCCAGCAGCCGGGGGAGTAGCGGGGGCTGGGGGGAGACCCAGTACTTC. As protein: CASSRGSSGGWGETQYF.

V gene TRBV5-1 combines with J gene TRBJ2-7; D might be TRBD1 or TRBD2, each matching 5 bases. The CDR3 extends over 16 amino acids. Trimming pared 3 bases from V and 0 bases from J, leaving 16 bases between. Germline lookup yields CDR1 SGHRS and CDR2 YFSETQ. CDR3 nucleotide sequence: TGCGCCAGCAGCTGGGGGACCGTCCCGTCCTCCTACGAGCAGTACTTC. Protein sequence: CASSWGTVPSSYEQYF.

This sequence joins TRBV5-1 and TRBJ2-2, with D maybe TRBD2 (5 bases). CDR1 is SGHRS and CDR2 is YFSETQ in the germline V gene. Trimming left V 3 bases short and J 4 bases short, with 19 bases between. The CDR3 runs 17 residues. CDR3 DNA: TGCGCCAGCAGCTCCGATCTATCACCTGCGGGCACCGGGGAGCTGTTTTTT. Protein product: CASSSDLSPAGTGELFF. Together with reference TRBV5-1 and TRBJ2-2, the CDR3 gives the full variable domain: KAGVTQTPRYLIKTRGQQVTLSCSPISGHRSVSWYQQTPGQGLQFLFEYFSETQRNKGNFPGRFSGRQFSNSRSEMNVSTLELGDSALYLCASSSDLSPAGTGELFFGEGSRLTVL.

This clonotype appeared a few times. V gene TRBV19 combines with J gene TRBJ1-1; TRBD1 agrees at 8 bases. Per the germline V gene, CDR1 is LNHDA and CDR2 is SQIVND (reference sequence). The CDR3 extends over 13 amino acids. Germline trimming cut 10 bases from V and 7 bases from J; bases unmatched to any gene: 11. The CDR3: CATVDRVDFEAFF. In DNA form, the CDR3 reads TGTGCCACCGTGGACAGGGTCGACTTTGAAGCTTTCTTT.

This chain uses TRBV5-1 with TRBJ2-1; no clear D. The CDR3 has 14 residues. V lost 0 bases and J 4 bases, leaving 8 bases between the germline ends. The germline CDR1 and CDR2 sequences are SGHRS and YFSETQ. The CDR3 here is CASSLESAYNEQFF. In DNA form, the CDR3 reads TGCGCCAGCAGCTTGGAAAGTGCATACAATGAGCAGTTCTTC.

The chain links TRBV7-9 to TRBJ2-7, with 9 positions matching TRBD1. Germline lookup yields CDR1 SEHNR and CDR2 FQNEAQ (reference sequence). The CDR3 loop spans 15 amino acids. Trimming removed 5 bases from V and 7 bases from J; junction bases left unmatched: 12. The CDR3 bases are TGTGCCAGCAGCATCGAGACAGGGGGGCCGGCAGAGCAGTACGTC. This translates into CASSIETGGPAEQYV.

This clonotype was seen ten or more times. This chain connects TRBV5-1 to TRBJ2-7; TRBD1 matches at 9 bases. The length of the CDR3 is 14 residues. Germline values: CDR1 SGHRS, CDR2 YFSETQ. V trimming: 4 bases; J trimming: 3 bases; junction bases outside the gene matches: 5. The CDR3 sequence: CASSLRDRVYEQYF. For the CDR3, the DNA is TGCGCCAGCAGCCTCCGGGACAGGGTCTACGAGCAGTACTTC.

The chain has TRBV3-1 and TRBJ2-7, with D unclear. Germline loops: CDR1 LGHDT, CDR2 YNNKEL (reference sequence). The ends were cut back, 2 bases at V and 9 bases at J, with 11 bases in the middle. This CDR3 contains 12 residues. The CDR3 spells CASSQLGQRQYV. The DNA of the CDR3 is TGTGCCAGCAGCCAATTGGGCCAGCGGCAGTACGTC.

At least ten counts were recorded for this clonotype. The genes are TRBV11-2 and TRBJ2-3; TRBD1 is a possible D gene (6 bases). CDR1 is SGHAT, CDR2 FQNNGV, per germline. Trimming took 1 base from V and 6 from J, leaving 11 bases between them. This CDR3 spans 14 amino acids. CDR3 DNA sequence: TGTGCCAGCAGCTTAGCAGGGGTATCTGATACGCAGTATTTT. It is translated as CASSLAGVSDTQYF.

Only a few counts were recorded for this clonotype. This chain uses TRBV27 with TRBJ1-2; D gene ambiguous. This CDR3 is 13 amino acids long. Trimming took 8 bases from V and 5 from J, leaving 15 bases between them. Germline lookup yields CDR1 MNHEY and CDR2 SMNVEV (reference sequence). CDR3: CASRPEFGYGYTF. CDR3 in DNA: TGTGCCAGCCGGCCAGAGTTTGGTTATGGCTACACCTTC.

The sample holds a few counts of this clonotype. The rearrangement joins TRBV20-1 to TRBJ2-1; TRBD2 matches 9 bases. The germline CDR1 and CDR2 sequences are DFQATT and SNEGSKA (reference sequence). This CDR3 has 12 residues. V trimming: 6 bases; J trimming: 10 bases; junction bases outside the gene matches: 7. The chain's CDR3 is CSATGLAREQFF. The DNA of the CDR3 is TGCAGTGCAACCGGACTAGCGAGGGAGCAGTTCTTC.

The sample holds many counts of this clonotype. The V gene is TRBV4-1, the J gene TRBJ2-3, with D tentatively TRBD2 (6 bases). V was pared by 3 bases and J by 6 bases, with 16 bases between. Germline V lookup: CDR1 MGHRA, CDR2 YSYEKL. The CDR3 totals 15 residues. The CDR3 bases are TGCGCCAGCAGCCAGGCCGGGGGTATGGTGGATACGCAGTATTTT. It is translated as CASSQAGGMVDTQYF.

The chain has TRBV2 and TRBJ1-4; 9 bases match TRBD1. Trimming removed 6 bases from V and 8 bases from J; junction bases left unmatched: 19. Germline CDR1 and CDR2: SNHLY and FYNNEI. This CDR3 spans 18 amino acids. The CDR3 here is CASSEQPNRQGVWEKLFF. The CDR3 bases are TGTGCCAGCAGCGAACAGCCTAACCGACAGGGGGTTTGGGAAAAACTGTTTTTT.

V and J are TRBV5-1 and TRBJ1-1; D is perhaps TRBD1 (5 bases). The CDR3 runs to 14 residues. Trimming stripped 7 bases from V and 1 base from J, with 14 bases between. Germline V gives CDR1 SGHRS, CDR2 YFSETQ. The CDR3 spells CASGKTGQNTEAFF. For the CDR3, the DNA is TGCGCCAGCGGAAAAACAGGACAGAACACTGAAGCTTTCTTT.

The V gene is TRBV5-1, the J gene TRBJ1-4, with D maybe TRBD1 (5 bases). The germline gives CDR1 SGHRS, CDR2 YFSETQ. V was pared by 1 base and J by 8 bases, with 12 bases between. This CDR3 is built from 14 residues. The CDR3 nucleotides read TGCGCCAGCAGCTTGTGGGAAGAGGGGGAAAAACTGTTTTTT. It codes for CASSLWEEGEKLFF.

J is TRBJ1-2 and V is TRBV20-1; D is unclear. The CDR3 totals 13 residues. The V gene lost 0 bases and the J gene lost 8 bases, with 13 bases spanning the gap. Germline V gene lookup returns CDR1 DFQATT and CDR2 SNEGSKA (reference sequence). CDR3 coding DNA: TGCAGTGCTAGAGATCCGCAGATACTAGGCTACACCTTC. The encoded protein is CSARDPQILGYTF.

The sample holds a few counts of this clonotype. The chain employs TRBV7-2 and TRBJ1-2, with 8 nucleotides matching TRBD1. The germline V gene has CDR1 SGHTA and CDR2 FQGNSA. The CDR3 runs to 15 residues. J lost 3 bases, V lost 11 bases, and 14 bases had no gene match. The CDR3 loop reads CALTGQANFYYGYTF. The CDR3 nucleotides read TGTGCCCTCACGGGACAGGCCAACTTTTACTATGGCTACACCTTC.

This clonotype appeared a few times. V and J are TRBV5-1 and TRBJ2-5; the D is unclear. Germline V gives CDR1 SGHRS, CDR2 YFSETQ. The CDR3 extends over 14 amino acids. The ends were cut back, 0 bases at V and 4 bases at J, with 10 bases in the middle. The CDR3 loop is CASSLGVAGETQYF. As DNA, the CDR3 is TGCGCCAGCAGCTTGGGGGTAGCCGGAGAGACCCAGTACTTC.